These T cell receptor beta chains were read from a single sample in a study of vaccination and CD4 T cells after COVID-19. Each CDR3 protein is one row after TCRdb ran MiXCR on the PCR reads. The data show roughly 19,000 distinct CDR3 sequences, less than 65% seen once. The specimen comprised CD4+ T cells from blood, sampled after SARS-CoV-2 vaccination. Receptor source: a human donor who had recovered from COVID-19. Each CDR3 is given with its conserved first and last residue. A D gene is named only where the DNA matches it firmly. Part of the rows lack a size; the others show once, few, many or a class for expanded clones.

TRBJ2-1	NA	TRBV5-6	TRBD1	TGTGCCAGCAGCTTGGTTGTCGGGGACAGTTACAATGAGCAGTTCTTC	CASSLVVGDSYNEQFF
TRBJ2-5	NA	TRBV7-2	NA	TGTGCCAGCAGCTTATACGGGAGCTCGGAGACCCAGTACTTC	CASSLYGSSETQYF
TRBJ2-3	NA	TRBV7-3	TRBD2	TGTGCCAGCAGCTTAATGACGGGAGGGAGCACAGATACGCAGTATTTT	CASSLMTGGSTDTQYF
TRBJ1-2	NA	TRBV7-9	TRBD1	TGTGCCAGCAGCTTGTCGGGACAGAAGATCTATGGCTACACCTTC	CASSLSGQKIYGYTF
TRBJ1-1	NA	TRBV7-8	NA	TGTGCCAGCAGCTTTCTCCCCAGGGGCATGAACACTGAAGCTTTCTTT	CASSFLPRGMNTEAFF
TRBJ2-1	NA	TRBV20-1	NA	TGCAGTGCTACCCTGTCTAGGGATGAGCAGTTCTTC	CSATLSRDEQFF
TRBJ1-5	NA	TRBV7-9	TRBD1	TGTGCCAGCAGCCTATCCCGACAGGGGATGGCTCAGCCCCAGCATTTT	CASSLSRQGMAQPQHF
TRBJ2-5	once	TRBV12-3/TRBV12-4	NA	TGTGCCAGCAGGGGAGAGACCCAGTACTTC	CASRGETQYF
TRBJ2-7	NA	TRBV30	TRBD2	TGTGCCTGGAGTGTACTTTCTAGCGGGAGAAACGAGCAGTACTTC	CAWSVLSSGRNEQYF
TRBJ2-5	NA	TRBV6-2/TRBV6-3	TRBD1	TGTGCCAGCAGCCGGGGGACCTGGGACAGGGGAAAAGAGACCCAGTACTTC	CASSRGTWDRGKETQYF
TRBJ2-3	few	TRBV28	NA	TGTGCCAGCAGTCGACAAAGCACAGATACGCAGTATTTT	CASSRQSTDTQYF
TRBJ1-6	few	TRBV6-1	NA	TGTGCCAGCAGTAGTAAGCCGGGCTCCTATAATTCACCCCTCCACTTT	CASSSKPGSYNSPLHF
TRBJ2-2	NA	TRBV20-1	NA	TGCAGTGCTAGAGCCTTAAGGACCGGGGAGCTGTTTTTT	CSARALRTGELFF
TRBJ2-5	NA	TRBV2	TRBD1	TGTGCCAGCAGCCGTGACAGGGGGGGCCAAGAGACCCAGTACTTC	CASSRDRGGQETQYF
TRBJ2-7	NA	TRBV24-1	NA	TGTGCCACCAGTGAAGGGGGGGTTCTGAACGAGCAGTACTTC	CATSEGGVLNEQYF
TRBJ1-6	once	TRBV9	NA	TGTGCCAGCAGCGTAGCCACGGGAGGTTCACCCCTCCACTTT	CASSVATGGSPLHF
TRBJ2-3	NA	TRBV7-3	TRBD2	TGTGCCAGCAGCTTTACGGGAAGGACTAGCGGGACAGATACGCAGTATTTT	CASSFTGRTSGTDTQYF
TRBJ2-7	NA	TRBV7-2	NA	TGTGCCAGCAGCTCACAGGGTTATGGGGAGCAGTACTTC	CASSSQGYGEQYF
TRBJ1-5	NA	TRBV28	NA	TGTGCCAGCAGACCCGGGGATTGGGGTCAGAGCAATCAGCCCCAGCATTTT	CASRPGDWGQSNQPQHF
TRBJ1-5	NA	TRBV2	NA	TGTGCCAGCAGTGTCCGCGGGTCGCAGCCCCAGCATTTT	CASSVRGSQPQHF
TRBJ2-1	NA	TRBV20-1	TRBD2	TGCAGTGCTAGAGAGGAGTCGGGGATAGCGGGAGGGCTTTACAATGAGCAGTTCTTC	CSAREESGIAGGLYNEQFF
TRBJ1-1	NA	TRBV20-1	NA	TGCAGTGTTCAGAAGAACACTGAAGCTTTCTTT	CSVQKNTEAFF
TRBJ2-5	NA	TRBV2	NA	TGTGCCAGCAGTGAAGGGGCCCTGATACAAGAGACCCAGTACTTC	CASSEGALIQETQYF
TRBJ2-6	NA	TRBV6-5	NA	TGTGCCAGCAGTTACTCCCCTAACTCTGGGGCCAACGTCCTGACTTTC	CASSYSPNSGANVLTF
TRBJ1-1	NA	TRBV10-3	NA	TGTGCCATCAGCCTCCGGGATAACACTGAAGCTTTCTTT	CAISLRDNTEAFF
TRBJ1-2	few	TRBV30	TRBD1	TGTGCCTGGAGTTCGACAGGGCCCGGGGGCTACACCTTC	CAWSSTGPGGYTF
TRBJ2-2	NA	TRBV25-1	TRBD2	TGTGCCAGCAACCGACTAGCGGGAGCCGCGAACACCGGGGAGCTGTTTTTT	CASNRLAGAANTGELFF
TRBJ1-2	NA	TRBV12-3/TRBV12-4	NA	TGTGCCAGCAGTTGGGACACCTATGGCTACACCTTC	CASSWDTYGYTF
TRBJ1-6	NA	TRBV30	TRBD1	TGTGCCTGGACCAACATTAGGGACAGGGGGTACTCACCCCTCCACTTT	CAWTNIRDRGYSPLHF
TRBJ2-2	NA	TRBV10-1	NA	TGCGCCAGCACCCTGCGGGGGCCTAACACCGGGGAGCTGTTTTTT	CASTLRGPNTGELFF
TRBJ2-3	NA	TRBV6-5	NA	TGTGCCAGCAGTTACTCAACGGGAGCGACAGATACGCAGTATTTT	CASSYSTGATDTQYF
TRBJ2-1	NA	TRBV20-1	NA	TGCAGTGCTAGAGACCCCCTAACGGGAGTTGGCGATGAGCAGTTCTTC	CSARDPLTGVGDEQFF
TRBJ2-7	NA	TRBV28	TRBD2	TGTGCCAGCAGTTTTGCGGGGGGCTCCTACGAGCAGTACTTC	CASSFAGGSYEQYF
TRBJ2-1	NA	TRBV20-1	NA	TGCAGTGCTAGTCCGTATGAGCAGTTCTTC	CSASPYEQFF
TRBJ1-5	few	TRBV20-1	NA	TGCAGTGCTAGACCGTCGAATGAGCCCCAGCATTTT	CSARPSNEPQHF
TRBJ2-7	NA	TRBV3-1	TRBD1	TGTGCCAGCAGCCGTACCGGGACAGGACCCTACGAGCAGTACTTC	CASSRTGTGPYEQYF
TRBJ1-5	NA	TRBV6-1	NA	TGTGCCAGCAGTGAGTCACAGAGGCAGCCCCAGCATTTT	CASSESQRQPQHF
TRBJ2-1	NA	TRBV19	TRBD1	TGTGCCAGTGGAGAGGGGACAGGAAGCCCTAACTCCTACAATGAGCAGTTCTTC	CASGEGTGSPNSYNEQFF
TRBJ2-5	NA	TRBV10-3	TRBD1	TGTGCCATCAGGGCAGGGACAGACCAAGAGACCCAGTACTTC	CAIRAGTDQETQYF
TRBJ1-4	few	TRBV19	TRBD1	TGTGCCAGTAGTATATCTACTGAGAGGGGGCGGGGTGAAAAACTGTTTTTT	CASSISTERGRGEKLFF
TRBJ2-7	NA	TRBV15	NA	TGTGCAACCAGCAGACCCGGGACCCTCTCCTACGAGCAGTACTTC	CATSRPGTLSYEQYF
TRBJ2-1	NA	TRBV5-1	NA	TGCGCCAGCAGCCTGAGGGGCGACAGAATCAATGAGCAGTTCTTC	CASSLRGDRINEQFF
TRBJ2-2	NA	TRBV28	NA	TGTGCCAGCATAAGGATGGACACCGGGGAGCTGTTTTTT	CASIRMDTGELFF
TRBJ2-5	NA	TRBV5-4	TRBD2	TGTGCCAGCAGCGGGGGACTAGCGGTGGAAGAGACCCAGTACTTC	CASSGGLAVEETQYF
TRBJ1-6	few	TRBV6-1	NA	TGTGCCAGCACCCGGGCCGTTGGTTCACCCCTCCACTTT	CASTRAVGSPLHF
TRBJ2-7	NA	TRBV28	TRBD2	TGTGCCAGCAGCAGACTAGCCTTTCCCTACGAGCAGTACTTC	CASSRLAFPYEQYF
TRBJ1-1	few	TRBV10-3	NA	TGTGCCATCACCGCCCCGGGGCCTGAAGCTTTCTTT	CAITAPGPEAFF
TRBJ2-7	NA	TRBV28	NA	TGTGCCACCTGGAGTAAAAGCTCCTACGAGCAGTACTTC	CATWSKSSYEQYF
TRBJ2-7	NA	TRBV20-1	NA	TGCAGTGCTAGTCCGCTAGTAGCCGAGCAGTACTTC	CSASPLVAEQYF
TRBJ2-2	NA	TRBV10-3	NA	TGTGCCATCAGTGAGTCTCCCGGGGAGCTGTTTTTT	CAISESPGELFF
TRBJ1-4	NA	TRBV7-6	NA	TGTGCCAGCAGCTTAAGGGGTACATATGCAACTAATGAAAAACTGTTTTTT	CASSLRGTYATNEKLFF
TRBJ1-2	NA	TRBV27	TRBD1	TGTGCCAGCAGCCGGGACAGGGAAAACTATGGCTACACCTTC	CASSRDRENYGYTF
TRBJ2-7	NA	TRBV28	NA	TGTGCCAGCAGATACCGGGACACAGCCTACGAGCAGTACTTC	CASRYRDTAYEQYF
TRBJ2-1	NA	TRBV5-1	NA	TGCGCCAGCAGCTGGGAAGGGCGGAATGAGCAGTTCTTC	CASSWEGRNEQFF
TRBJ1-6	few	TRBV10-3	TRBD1	TGTGCCATCACCGAGGGAGGGGGCGGTTCACCCCTCCACTTT	CAITEGGGGSPLHF
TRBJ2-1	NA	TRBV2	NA	TGTGCCAGCAGTGGGATCTTAACCTCCTACAATGAGCAGTTCTTC	CASSGILTSYNEQFF
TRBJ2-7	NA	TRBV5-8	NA	TGTGCCAGCAGGGTGGGGTACGAGCAGTACTTC	CASRVGYEQYF
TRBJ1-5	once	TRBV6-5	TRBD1	TGTGCCATCAGTTCAAGACAGGGGGCGGATCAGCCCCAGCATTTT	CAISSRQGADQPQHF